This T cell receptor (beta chain) comes out of a study of T-cell reconstitution after alpha-beta-depleted transplantation in children. Study results and limitations: Reports say that about two months after transplant, the alpha-beta T cells came out of several hundred graft clones that had expanded. Newly produced T cells mostly accounted for T-cell counts and diversity one year post-transplant.

Preparation of the TCRbeta library involved a method that used unique molecular identifiers. TCRdb itself ran the PCR reads through MiXCR, one entry per CDR3 protein. The sample shows about 470,000 distinct CDR3 sequences, about 45% of them seen only once. Germline V gives CDR1 DFQATT, CDR2 SNEGSKA (reference sequence). The CDR3 is 13 residues long. V shed 5 bases and J shed 4 bases, with 14 bases lying between them. The sample holds a few counts of this clonotype. Its antigen remains unidentified. The sequence came from a girl aged 2 to 9 with aplastic anemia, due to receive a stem cell transplant. The chain has TRBV20-1 and TRBJ1-2, with D perhaps matching TRBD1 (5 bases). Sample: PBMCs, taken before TCRalphabeta/CD19-depleted stem cell transplant. This CDR3 reads CSAWDLTSYGYTF. Here the CDR3 DNA reads TGCAGTGCTTGGGACCTAACATCCTATGGCTACACCTTC.